The clone carrying this T cell receptor (beta chain) was counted many times. The record originates from a study of read filtering for tumor transcriptome and immune sequencing. Study in general: Fewer than ten patients were R-ISS I, some 15 were R-ISS II, over 5 were R-ISS III.

Molecular barcoded adaptors covering alpha/delta and beta/gamma chains were used on around 370 ng RNA. MiXCR was run by TCRdb on the reads, yielding one entry per CDR3 protein. The data show approximately 93,000 distinct CDR3 sequences, about a fifth seen once. Trimming removed 5 bases at V and 6 bases at J, with 17 bases between. This CDR3 is 15 amino acids long. Germline CDR1 is SEHNR and CDR2 is FQNEAQ (reference sequence). The chain uses TRBV7-9 and TRBJ2-1, with D tentatively TRBD2 (7 bases). Sequences were obtained from a population of CD138-negative cells sorted from bone marrow. The sequence was collected from a donor aged 40 or older with multiple myeloma. CDR3 amino acids: CASSLGNREGNEQFF. CDR3 nucleotide sequence: TGTGCCAGCAGCCTCGGGAACAGGGAGGGCAATGAGCAGTTCTTC. Full variable domain (remainder filled in from reference TRBV7-9 and TRBJ2-1): DTGVSQNPRHKITKRGQNVTFRCDPISEHNRLYWYRQTLGQGPEFLTYFQNEAQLEKSRLLSDRFSAERPKGSFSTLEIQRTEQGDSAMYLCASSLGNREGNEQFFGPGTRLTVL.